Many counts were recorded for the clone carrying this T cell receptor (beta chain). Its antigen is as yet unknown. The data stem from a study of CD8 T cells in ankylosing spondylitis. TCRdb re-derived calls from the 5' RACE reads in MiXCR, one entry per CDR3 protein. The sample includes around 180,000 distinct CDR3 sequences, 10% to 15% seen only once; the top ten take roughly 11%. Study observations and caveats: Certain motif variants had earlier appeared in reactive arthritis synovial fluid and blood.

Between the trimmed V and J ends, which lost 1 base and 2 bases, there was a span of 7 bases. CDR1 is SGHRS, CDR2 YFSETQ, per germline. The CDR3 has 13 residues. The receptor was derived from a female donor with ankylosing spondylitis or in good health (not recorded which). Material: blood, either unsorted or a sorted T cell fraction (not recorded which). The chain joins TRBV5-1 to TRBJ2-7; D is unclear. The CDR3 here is CASSLRAPYEQYF. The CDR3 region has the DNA TGCGCCAGCAGCTTGCGGGCGCCCTACGAGCAGTACTTC.